A single sample gave rise to the 8 T cell receptor beta chains below, sequenced in a study of cytomegalovirus exposure and HLA in healthy donors. PCR involved 60 Vbeta and 13 Jbeta primers. Here immunoSEQ multiplex PCR was the method, and the copy in TCRdb shows in-frame clones only, minus some. This table holds 120,000 or so clones, under 80% found once. Sequenced: PBMCs. Receptor source: a man aged 55 to 69 in good health and CMV-seropositive.

This clone was seen just once. The V and J genes are TRBV11-2 and TRBJ2-1, with 8 bases identical to TRBD1. Trimming removed 5 bases from V and 8 bases from J; junction bases left unmatched: 8. Germline V gives CDR1 SGHAT, CDR2 FQNNGV. The CDR3 length is 14 residues. The DNA of the CDR3 is TGTGCCAGCAGCCCTGGACAGGGTAACCATGAGCAGTTCTTC. Translation gives CASSPGQGNHEQFF.

The rearrangement joins TRBV7-6 to TRBJ2-2; TRBD1 aligns across 7 bases. Germline CDR1 is SGHVS and CDR2 is FNYEAQ. The CDR3 runs to 16 residues. J gave up 2 bases and V 4 bases, and 7 bases lay outside the gene matches. In DNA form, the CDR3 reads TGTGCCAGCAGCTATCAGGACAGGCAAAACACCGGGGAGCTGTTTTTT. Protein product: CASSYQDRQNTGELFF.

The V gene is TRBV5-1, the J gene TRBJ2-2; 7 positions agree with TRBD1. CDR1 is SGHRS, CDR2 YFSETQ, per germline. V lost 1 base to trimming and J lost 2 bases; unmatched junction nucleotides: 5. The CDR3 has 16 amino acids. The CDR3 DNA reads TGCGCCAGCAGCTTGCTGGGACAGATCAACACCGGGGAGCTGTTTTTT. Amino acid sequence: CASSLLGQINTGELFF.

The chain combines TRBV21-1 with TRBJ1-5. TRBV21-1 is an annotated pseudogene. This CDR3 has 15 residues. CDR3 protein: CASSPPLGGEQPQHF. The CDR3 nucleotides read TGTGCCAGCAGCCCCCCGTTGGGGGGAGAGCAGCCCCAGCATTTT.

This chain uses TRBV11-2 with TRBJ1-2; 8 bases fit TRBD1. This CDR3 region has 15 residues. Looked up from germline, CDR1 is SGHAT and CDR2 is FQNNGV. V was clipped by 5 bases and J by 5 bases; unmatched bases: 10. DNA for the CDR3: TGTGCCAGCAGCGCCTCAGGGGGCGCGGGGTATGGCTACACCTTC. It specifies CASSASGGAGYGYTF.

CDR3 sequence: CASSLPAGGSYEQYF. CDR3 in DNA: TGTGCCAGCAGCTTGCCTGCGGGAGGTTCCTACGAGCAGTACTTC. The chain uses TRBV5-4 and TRBJ2-7, with 8 bases lining up with TRBD2. The junction had 4 bases not matched to a gene; V was cut back by 1 base and J by 1 base. Germline lookup yields CDR1 SGHNT and CDR2 YYREEE (reference sequence). The CDR3 covers 15 residues.

The chain couples TRBV2 to TRBJ2-7; the match to TRBD2 covers 8 bases. Germline trimming cut 8 bases from V and 2 bases from J; bases unmatched to any gene: 5. Germline loops: CDR1 SNHLY, CDR2 FYNNEI. CDR3 length equals 13 residues. The CDR3 nucleotides are TGTGCCAGCTCGGGACTAGGGGCCTACGAGCAGTACTTC. Translation gives CASSGLGAYEQYF.

The chain recombines TRBV5-6 with TRBJ2-7, with 9 bases that match TRBD2. The CDR3 totals 16 residues. CDR1 is SGHDT and CDR2 is YYEEEE in the germline V gene. After removal of 0 bases from V and 2 bases from J, the junction contained 6 bases not matched to a gene. The CDR3 coding sequence is TGTGCCAGCAGCTTGGTGGGCGGGGGGGATGCCTACGAGCAGTACTTC. Encoded protein: CASSLVGGGDAYEQYF. Full variable domain (missing parts from reference TRBV5-6 and TRBJ2-7): DAGVTQSPTHLIKTRGQQVTLRCSPKSGHDTVSWYQQALGQGPQFIFQYYEEEERQRGNFPDRFSGHQFPNYSSELNVNALLLGDSALYLCASSLVGGGDAYEQYFGPGTRLTVT.